These 6 T cell receptor beta chains came from one sample sequenced in a study of circulating CD8 cells and anti-PD-1 response in melanoma. Four subsets defined by PD-1 and/or TIGIT were sorted from live CD3+CD8+TCRalphabeta+ cells. Using around 14 ng of total RNA, TCR libraries were made with the QIAseq Immune Repertoire TCR panel. In TCRdb, the reads were re-called with MiXCR into one record per CDR3 protein. The sample has some 550 distinct CDR3 sequences, about 7.5% seen once; the top ten hold roughly 40%. Material: CD8+ T cells from PBMCs, obtained at baseline or after one month of anti-PD-1 therapy (not recorded which). The receptors here all came from a human donor with melanoma.

The genes are TRBV13 and TRBJ2-7, with D unclear. V gave up 5 bases and J gave up 1 base, with 12 bases separating them. The CDR3 extends over 14 amino acids. The V gene's germline CDR1 is PRHDT and CDR2 FYEKMQ (reference sequence). The CDR3 loop reads CASSIPQRSYEQYF. The DNA for the CDR3 is TGTGCCAGCAGCATACCACAGAGATCCTACGAGCAGTACTTC.

A few counts support this clonotype. This could be a read error, since a much larger clone is one nucleotide away. The chain couples TRBV19 to TRBJ2-6; a possible D gene is TRBD1 (6 bases). This CDR3 comprises 15 residues. The germline V gene has CDR1 LNHDA and CDR2 SQIVND (reference sequence). DNA of the CDR3: TGTGCCAGTACAGGGACAAGCTCTAGGGCCAACGTCCTGACTTTC. Its protein product is CASTGTSSRANVLTF.

Sample share makes this clonotype large (0.1 to 1%). J is TRBJ2-7 and V is TRBV6-5, with 12 bases aligning to TRBD2. Trimming at V came to 6 bases and at J to 3 bases, leaving 3 bases not matched to a gene. There are 14 residues in the CDR3. Germline assignment: CDR1 MNHEY and CDR2 SVGAGI. The CDR3: CASSAGLAGYEQYF. The CDR3 coding sequence is TGTGCCAGCAGCGCGGGACTAGCGGGCTACGAGCAGTACTTC.

This clonotype is medium-sized by share. This rearrangement joins TRBV19 to TRBJ2-1, with 7 bases fitting TRBD1. Germline V lookup: CDR1 LNHDA, CDR2 SQIVND (reference sequence). The length of the CDR3 is 15 residues. The V segment lost 1 base and the J segment 2 bases; nucleotides outside the gene matches: 2. CDR3 amino acids: CASSIVGTAYNEQFF. In nucleotides, the CDR3 is TGTGCCAGTAGTATAGTAGGGACAGCCTACAATGAGCAGTTCTTC.

Comments on this clonotype: Compared with germline, one end of the junction differs, possibly owing to a read error. The chain is built from TRBV9 and TRBJ2-3, with TRBD2 matching 8 bases. This CDR3 region has 15 residues. From germline, CDR1 is SGDLS and CDR2 YYNGEE. CDR3 residues: CASSVPGAGEDTQYF. The CDR3 DNA is TGTGCCAGTAGCGTACCAGGAGCGGGGGAAGATACGCAGTATTTT.

The chain recombines TRBV9 with TRBJ2-1; the D is unclear. Trimming removed 5 bases at V and 5 bases at J, with 8 bases between. The CDR3 is 12 amino acids. Germline assignment: CDR1 SGDLS and CDR2 YYNGEE. CDR3 amino acids: CASRGRDNEQFF. DNA for the CDR3: TGTGCCAGCAGGGGAAGGGACAATGAGCAGTTCTTC.